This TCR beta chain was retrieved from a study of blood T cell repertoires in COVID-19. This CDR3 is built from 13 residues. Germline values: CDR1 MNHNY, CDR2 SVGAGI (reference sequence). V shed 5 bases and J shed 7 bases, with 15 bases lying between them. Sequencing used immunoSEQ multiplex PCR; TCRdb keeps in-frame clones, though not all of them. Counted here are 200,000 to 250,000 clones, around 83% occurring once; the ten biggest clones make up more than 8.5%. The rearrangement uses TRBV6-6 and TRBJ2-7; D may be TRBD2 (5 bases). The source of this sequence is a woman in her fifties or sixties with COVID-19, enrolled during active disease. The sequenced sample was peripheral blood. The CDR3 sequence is CASSASGGQEQYF. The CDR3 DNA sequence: TGTGCCAGCAGTGCCAGCGGCGGGCAGGAGCAGTACTTC.